The sequence of this TCR beta chain was determined in a study of PD-1 blockade in mismatch repair-deficient tumors. Across the study: All were previously treated, progressing patients with about 12 mismatch repair-deficient cancer types.

Every patient had mismatch repair deficiency by PCR or immunohistochemistry. A few pembrolizumab responders had their TCRs sequenced. TCRdb keeps only in-frame clones here, not all; method: immunoSEQ multiplex PCR. Counted here are under 50,000 clones, 65% to 85% occurring once; the ten biggest clones make up approximately 1.1%. CDR1 is SGHNT, CDR2 YYREEE, per germline (reference sequence). Losses at the gene ends were 1 base for V and 2 bases for J; bases not matched to a gene: 6. The CDR3 has 15 residues. The sequence was collected from an adult with mismatch repair-deficient cancer. The source material was PBMCs, sampled roughly 40 weeks after starting pembrolizumab. The chain combines TRBV5-4 with TRBJ2-7; 7 positions match TRBD1. The CDR3 protein is CASSLKTGVAYEQYF. The CDR3 DNA reads TGTGCCAGCAGCTTGAAAACAGGGGTGGCCTACGAGCAGTACTTC.